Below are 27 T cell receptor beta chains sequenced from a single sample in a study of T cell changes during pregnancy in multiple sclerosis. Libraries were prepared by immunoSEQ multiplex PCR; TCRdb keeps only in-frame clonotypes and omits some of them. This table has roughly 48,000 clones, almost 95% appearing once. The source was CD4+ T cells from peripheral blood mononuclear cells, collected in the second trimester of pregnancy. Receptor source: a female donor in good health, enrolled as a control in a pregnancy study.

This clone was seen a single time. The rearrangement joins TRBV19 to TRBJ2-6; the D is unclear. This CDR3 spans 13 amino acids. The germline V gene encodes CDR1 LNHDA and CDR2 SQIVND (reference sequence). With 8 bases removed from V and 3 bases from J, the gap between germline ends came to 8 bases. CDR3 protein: CASRRLGANVLTF. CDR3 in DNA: TGTGCCAGTCGGCGGCTTGGGGCCAACGTCCTGACTTTC.

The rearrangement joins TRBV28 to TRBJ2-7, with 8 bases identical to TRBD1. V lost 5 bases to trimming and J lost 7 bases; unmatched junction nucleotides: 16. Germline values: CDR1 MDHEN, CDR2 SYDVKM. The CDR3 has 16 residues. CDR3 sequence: CASSKGQGSLRGEQYF. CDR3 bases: TGTGCCAGCAGTAAAGGACAGGGCTCTCTCCGGGGGGAGCAGTACTTC.

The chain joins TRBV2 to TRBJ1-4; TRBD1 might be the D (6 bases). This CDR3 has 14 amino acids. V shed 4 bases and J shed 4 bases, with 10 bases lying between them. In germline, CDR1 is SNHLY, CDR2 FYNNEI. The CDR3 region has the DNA TGTGCCAGCAGTGGGACAGATTTTAATGAAAAACTGTTTTTT. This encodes CASSGTDFNEKLFF.

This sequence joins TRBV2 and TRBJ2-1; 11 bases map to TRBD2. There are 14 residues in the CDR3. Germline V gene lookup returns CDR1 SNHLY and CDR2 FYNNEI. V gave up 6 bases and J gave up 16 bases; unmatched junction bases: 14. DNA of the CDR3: TGTGCCAGCAGATCCGGGACTAGCGGTGGAGTGAAATTCTTC. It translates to CASRSGTSGGVKFF.

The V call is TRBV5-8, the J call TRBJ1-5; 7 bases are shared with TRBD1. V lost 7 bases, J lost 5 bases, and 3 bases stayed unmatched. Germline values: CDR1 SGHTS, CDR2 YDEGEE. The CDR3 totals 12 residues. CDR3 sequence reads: CASRQGDQPQHF. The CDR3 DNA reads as TGTGCCAGCCGACAGGGCGATCAGCCCCAGCATTTT.

CDR3 DNA sequence: TGTGCCAGCAGTACCCTGGGGGCGACAGGAGACACTGAAGCTTTCTTT. Its protein product is CASSTLGATGDTEAFF. This chain connects TRBV27 to TRBJ1-1; D perhaps matches TRBD1 (6 bases). Trimming removed 5 bases at V and 3 bases at J, with 19 bases between. Germline V gene sequence: CDR1 MNHEY, CDR2 SMNVEV (reference sequence). The CDR3 loop spans 16 amino acids.

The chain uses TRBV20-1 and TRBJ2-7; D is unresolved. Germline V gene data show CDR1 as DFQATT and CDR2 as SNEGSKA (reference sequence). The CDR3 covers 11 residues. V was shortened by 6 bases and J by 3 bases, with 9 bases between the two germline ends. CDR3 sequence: CSARRDYEQYF. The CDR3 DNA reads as TGCAGTGCCCGTCGCGACTACGAGCAGTACTTC.

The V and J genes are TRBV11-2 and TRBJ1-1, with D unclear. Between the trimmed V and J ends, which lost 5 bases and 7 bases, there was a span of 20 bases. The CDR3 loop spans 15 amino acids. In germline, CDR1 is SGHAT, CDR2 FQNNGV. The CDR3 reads CASSPSYKRTLEAFF. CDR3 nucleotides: TGTGCCAGCAGCCCTAGTTACAAGCGGACCCTTGAAGCTTTCTTT.

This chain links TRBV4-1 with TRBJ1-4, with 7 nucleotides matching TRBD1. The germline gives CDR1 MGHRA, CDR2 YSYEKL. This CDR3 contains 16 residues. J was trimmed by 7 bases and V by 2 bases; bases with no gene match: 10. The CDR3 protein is CASSQRETGQGEKLFF. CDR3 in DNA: TGCGCCAGCAGCCAACGAGAGACAGGGCAAGGTGAAAAACTGTTTTTT.

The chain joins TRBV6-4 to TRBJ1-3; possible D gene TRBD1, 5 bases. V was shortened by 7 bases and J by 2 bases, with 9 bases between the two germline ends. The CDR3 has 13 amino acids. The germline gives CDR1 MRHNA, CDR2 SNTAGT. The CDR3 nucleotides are TGTGCCAGCATCAGCAGGGCTGGAAACACCATATATTTT. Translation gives CASISRAGNTIYF.

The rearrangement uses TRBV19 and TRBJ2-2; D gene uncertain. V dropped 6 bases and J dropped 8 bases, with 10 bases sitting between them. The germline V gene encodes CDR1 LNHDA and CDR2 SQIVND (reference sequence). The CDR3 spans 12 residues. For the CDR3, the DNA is TGTGCCAGTAGCACCCGGCGGGGGGAGCTGTTTTTT. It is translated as CASSTRRGELFF.

CDR3 coding DNA: TGTGCCAGCAGTGAGGGGGACAGGGGCACAGATACGCAGTATTTT. Its protein is CASSEGDRGTDTQYF. V is TRBV2 and J is TRBJ2-3; the match to TRBD1 covers 9 bases. This CDR3 is 15 amino acids long. Germline-derived CDR1 and CDR2 are SNHLY and FYNNEI. V lost 3 bases to trimming and J lost 1 base; unmatched junction nucleotides: 2.

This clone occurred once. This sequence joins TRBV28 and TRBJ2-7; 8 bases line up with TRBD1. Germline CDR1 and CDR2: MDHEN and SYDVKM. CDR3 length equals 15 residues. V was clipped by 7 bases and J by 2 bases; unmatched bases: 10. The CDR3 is CASILRTGPPYEQYF. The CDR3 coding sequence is TGTGCCAGCATTCTTCGGACAGGGCCCCCCTACGAGCAGTACTTC.

The CDR3 nucleotides read TGTGCCAGCAGCCCCCACGTACTGGCTGAAGCTTTCTTT. Protein sequence: CASSPHVLAEAFF. The V call is TRBV14, the J call TRBJ1-1; D gene uncertain. Trimming stripped 4 bases from V and 6 bases from J, with 12 bases between. Germline V gene sequence: CDR1 SGHDN, CDR2 FVKESK. The CDR3 totals 13 residues.

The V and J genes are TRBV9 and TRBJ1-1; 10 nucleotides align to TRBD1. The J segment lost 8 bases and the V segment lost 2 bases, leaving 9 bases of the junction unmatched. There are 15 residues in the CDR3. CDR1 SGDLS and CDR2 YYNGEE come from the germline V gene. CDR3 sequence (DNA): TGTGCCAGCAGCGTTTTCTCTCCGGGACAGGGGGAAGCTTTCTTT. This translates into CASSVFSPGQGEAFF.

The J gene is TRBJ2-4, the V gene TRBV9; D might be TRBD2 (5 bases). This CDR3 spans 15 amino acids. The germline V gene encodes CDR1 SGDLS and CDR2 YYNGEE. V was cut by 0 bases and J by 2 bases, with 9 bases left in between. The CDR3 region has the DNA TGTGCCAGCAGCGTAGTCCGGGGTACCAAAAACATTCAGTACTTC. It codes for CASSVVRGTKNIQYF.

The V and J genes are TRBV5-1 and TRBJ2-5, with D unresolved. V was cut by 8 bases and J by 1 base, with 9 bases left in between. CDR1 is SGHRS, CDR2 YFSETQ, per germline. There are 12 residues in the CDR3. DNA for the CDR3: TGCGCCAGTTCAACGGGCCAAGAGACCCAGTACTTC. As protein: CASSTGQETQYF.

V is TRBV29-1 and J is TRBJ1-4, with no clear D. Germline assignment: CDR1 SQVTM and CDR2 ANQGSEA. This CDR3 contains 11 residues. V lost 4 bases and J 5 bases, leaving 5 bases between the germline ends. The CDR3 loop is CSVGRNEKLFF. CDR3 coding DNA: TGCAGCGTTGGGAGGAATGAAAAACTGTTTTTT.

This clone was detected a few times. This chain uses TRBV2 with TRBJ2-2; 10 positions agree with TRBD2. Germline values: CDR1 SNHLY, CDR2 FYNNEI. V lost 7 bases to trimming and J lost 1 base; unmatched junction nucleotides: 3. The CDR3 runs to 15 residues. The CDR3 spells CASNRLAGNTGELFF. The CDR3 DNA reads TGTGCCAGCAATAGACTAGCGGGGAACACCGGGGAGCTGTTTTTT.

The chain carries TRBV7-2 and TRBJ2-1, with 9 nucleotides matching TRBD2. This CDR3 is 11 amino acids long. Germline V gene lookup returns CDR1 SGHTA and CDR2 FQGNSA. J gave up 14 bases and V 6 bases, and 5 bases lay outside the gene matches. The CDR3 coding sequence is TGTGCCAGCAGTCCCGGGACTAGCAAGTTCTTC. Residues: CASSPGTSKFF.

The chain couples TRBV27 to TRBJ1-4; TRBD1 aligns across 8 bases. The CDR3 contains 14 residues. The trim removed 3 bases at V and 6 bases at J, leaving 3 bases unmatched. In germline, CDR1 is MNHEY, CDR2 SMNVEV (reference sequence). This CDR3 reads CASSFRQGHEKLFF. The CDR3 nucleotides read TGTGCCAGCAGTTTCCGACAGGGGCATGAAAAACTGTTTTTT.

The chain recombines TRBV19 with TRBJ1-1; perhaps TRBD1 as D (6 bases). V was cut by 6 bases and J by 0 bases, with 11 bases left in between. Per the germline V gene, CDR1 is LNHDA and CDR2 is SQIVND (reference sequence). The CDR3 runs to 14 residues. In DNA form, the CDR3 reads TGTGCCAGTAGAGGGGGGGGAATGAACACTGAAGCTTTCTTT. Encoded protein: CASRGGGMNTEAFF.

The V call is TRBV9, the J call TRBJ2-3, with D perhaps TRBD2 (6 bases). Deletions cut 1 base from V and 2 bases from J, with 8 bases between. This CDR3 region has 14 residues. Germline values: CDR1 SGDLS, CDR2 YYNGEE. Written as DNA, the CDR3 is TGTGCCAGCAGCGTACGGGAGACCACAGATACGCAGTATTTT. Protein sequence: CASSVRETTDTQYF. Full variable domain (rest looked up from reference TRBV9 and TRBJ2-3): DSGVTQTPKHLITATGQRVTLRCSPRSGDLSVYWYQQSLDQGLQFLIQYYNGEERAKGNILERFSAQQFPDLHSELNLSSLELGDSALYFCASSVRETTDTQYFGPGTRLTVL.

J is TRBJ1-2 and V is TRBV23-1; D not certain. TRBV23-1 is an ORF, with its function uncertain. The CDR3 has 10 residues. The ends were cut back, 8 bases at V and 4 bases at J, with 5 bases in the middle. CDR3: CASLVYGYTF. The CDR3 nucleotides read TGCGCCAGCCTCGTCTATGGCTACACCTTC.

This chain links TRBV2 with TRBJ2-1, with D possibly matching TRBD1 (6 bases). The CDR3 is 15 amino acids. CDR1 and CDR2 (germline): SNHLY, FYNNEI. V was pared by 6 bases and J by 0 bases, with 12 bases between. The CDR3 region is CASRTGQSSYNEQFF. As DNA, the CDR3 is TGTGCCAGCAGGACAGGACAGAGCTCCTACAATGAGCAGTTCTTC.

The CDR3 DNA reads as TGTGCCAGCAGTACCCGGACCGGGGTGCTCACTGAAGCTTTCTTT. It specifies CASSTRTGVLTEAFF. The chain joins TRBV28 to TRBJ1-1; the D is unclear. The CDR3 contains 15 residues. With 5 bases removed from V and 4 bases from J, the gap between germline ends came to 17 bases. Germline loops: CDR1 MDHEN, CDR2 SYDVKM.

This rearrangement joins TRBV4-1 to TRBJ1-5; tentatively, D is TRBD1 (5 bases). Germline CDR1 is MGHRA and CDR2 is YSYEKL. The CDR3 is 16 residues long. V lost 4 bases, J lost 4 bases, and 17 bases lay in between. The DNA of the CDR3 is TGCGCCAGCAGCCCCTTATCGGGGCGGGGGAATCAGCCCCAGCATTTT. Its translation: CASSPLSGRGNQPQHF.